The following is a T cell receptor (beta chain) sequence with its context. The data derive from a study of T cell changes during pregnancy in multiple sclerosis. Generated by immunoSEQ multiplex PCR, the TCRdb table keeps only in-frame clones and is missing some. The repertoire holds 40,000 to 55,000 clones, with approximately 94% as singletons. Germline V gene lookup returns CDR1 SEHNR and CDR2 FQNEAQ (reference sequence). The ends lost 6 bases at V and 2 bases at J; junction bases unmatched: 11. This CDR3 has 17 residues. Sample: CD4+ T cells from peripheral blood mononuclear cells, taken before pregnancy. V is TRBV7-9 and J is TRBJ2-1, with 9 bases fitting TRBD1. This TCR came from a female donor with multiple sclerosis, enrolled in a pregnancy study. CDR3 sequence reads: CASRPKSRDRAYNEQFF. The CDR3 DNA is TGTGCCAGCAGACCAAAGAGCCGGGACAGGGCCTACAATGAGCAGTTCTTC. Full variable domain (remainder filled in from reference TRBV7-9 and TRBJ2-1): DTGVSQNPRHKITKRGQNVTFRCDPISEHNRLYWYRQTLGQGPEFLTYFQNEAQLEKSRLLSDRFSAERPKGSFSTLEIQRTEQGDSAMYLCASRPKSRDRAYNEQFFGPGTRLTVL.